This T cell receptor beta chain comes out of a study of blood T cell repertoires in COVID-19. About the research overall: Samples of COVID-19 (acute and convalescent) were obtained from the United States, Italy and Spain. PBMCs, B-cell-depleted T cells, or T cells provided the cDNA or gDNA that made up the material.

In the original processing: Reference gene primers were amplified, and this amplification served to estimate nucleated cell counts. Only in-frame clones appear in the TCRdb table, and some are missing; sequencing was by immunoSEQ multiplex PCR. Clone size and the V and J calls come from that table; the DNA yielded D and trimming. Of 70,000 to 80,000 clones listed, 91% are singletons. Sequenced sample: peripheral blood. This clonotype was obtained from a woman aged 55-70 years with active COVID-19.

CDR3 sequence (DNA): TGTGCCAGCAGTTATTTGCCGGGACAGGGTGCCGAGCAGTACTTC. Translated, it gives CASSYLPGQGAEQYF. This chain uses TRBV6-5 with TRBJ2-7; 9 nucleotides match TRBD1. Germline CDR1 is MNHEY and CDR2 is SVGAGI. The CDR3 runs 15 residues. Unmatched junction bases numbered 9, after V lost 3 bases and J lost 6 bases.